A selection of T cell receptor beta chains follows, all from one sample in a study of cytomegalovirus exposure and HLA in healthy donors. This table comes from immunoSEQ multiplex PCR, and its TCRdb copy is limited to in-frame clones, with some not included. The sample has about 100,000 clones; 79% are singletons. The sample consisted of PBMCs. These receptors all stem from a female donor in good health and CMV-seropositive. Both conserved end residues are part of each CDR3. A D gene is named only where the DNA matches it firmly. A clone size is listed for some rows: how often the clone was seen (once, few, many), or a class if it is expanded.

J gene: TRBJ2-1; V gene: TRBV11-2; clone size: NA; D gene: NA; CDR3 DNA: TGTGCCAGCAGCTTAGCCGCTAGGGGCAATGAGCAGTTCTTC; CDR3 protein: CASSLAARGNEQFF
J gene: TRBJ2-3; V gene: TRBV6-5; clone size: NA; D gene: NA; CDR3 DNA: TGTGCCAGCACGATGACCGGGACTGCCACAGATACGCAGTATTTT; CDR3 protein: CASTMTGTATDTQYF
J gene: TRBJ2-1; V gene: TRBV4-3; clone size: few; D gene: TRBD2; CDR3 DNA: TGCGCCAGCAGCCGACTAGCGACTAGCGGGGTGAACAATGAGCAGTTCTTC; CDR3 protein: CASSRLATSGVNNEQFF
J gene: TRBJ2-1; V gene: TRBV5-4; clone size: NA; D gene: TRBD1; CDR3 DNA: TGTGCCAGCAGCTACCGGGACAGGGGGATCAATGAGCAGTTCTTC; CDR3 protein: CASSYRDRGINEQFF
J gene: TRBJ2-1; V gene: TRBV6-5; clone size: NA; D gene: TRBD2; CDR3 DNA: TGTGCCAGCACTTCGGGACTAGCGAACGAGCAGTTCTTC; CDR3 protein: CASTSGLANEQFF
J gene: TRBJ1-1; V gene: TRBV11-3; clone size: NA; D gene: TRBD1; CDR3 DNA: TGTGCCAGCAGCTTAACAGGGGACACTGAAGCTTTCTTT; CDR3 protein: CASSLTGDTEAFF
J gene: TRBJ2-7; V gene: TRBV5-5; clone size: NA; D gene: TRBD1; CDR3 DNA: TGTGCCAGCAGCTTCGACAGGGTGAGCTCCTACGAGCAGTACTTC; CDR3 protein: CASSFDRVSSYEQYF
J gene: TRBJ2-7; V gene: TRBV30; clone size: NA; D gene: TRBD2; CDR3 DNA: TGTGCCTGGAGTAAGGAAAGGGTTTTTAGCGGGAGGGCTAGGAACGAGCAGTACTTC; CDR3 protein: CAWSKERVFSGRARNEQYF
J gene: TRBJ2-3; V gene: TRBV19; clone size: NA; D gene: TRBD2; CDR3 DNA: TGTGCCAGTAAGGACTGGCGGGAGAGGACAGATACGCAGTATTTT; CDR3 protein: CASKDWRERTDTQYF
J gene: TRBJ1-1; V gene: TRBV7-6; clone size: NA; D gene: NA; CDR3 DNA: TGTGCCAGCAGCTTAGTCGGGAACACTGAAGCTTTCTTT; CDR3 protein: CASSLVGNTEAFF
J gene: TRBJ1-2; V gene: TRBV15; clone size: NA; D gene: NA; CDR3 DNA: TGTGCCACCAGCAGAGATTCTAGAGCAGGGCCCCATGGCTACACCTTC; CDR3 protein: CATSRDSRAGPHGYTF
J gene: TRBJ1-1; V gene: TRBV11-2; clone size: NA; D gene: TRBD1; CDR3 DNA: TGTGCCAGCCTTTCTTGGGGACAGGCGAACACTGAAGCTTTCTTT; CDR3 protein: CASLSWGQANTEAFF
J gene: TRBJ1-2; V gene: TRBV30; clone size: NA; D gene: NA; CDR3 DNA: TGTGCCTGGAGTGCGGGGTCGGGGAATGGCTACACCTTC; CDR3 protein: CAWSAGSGNGYTF
J gene: TRBJ1-2; V gene: TRBV19; clone size: NA; D gene: NA; CDR3 DNA: TGTGCCAGTAGTAAACCCTCCGGGAGCTCCTATGGCTACACCTTC; CDR3 protein: CASSKPSGSSYGYTF
J gene: TRBJ2-1; V gene: TRBV6-1; clone size: NA; D gene: NA; CDR3 DNA: TGTGCCAGCAGTGAACGGTTTAGTGATGAGCAGTTCTTC; CDR3 protein: CASSERFSDEQFF
J gene: TRBJ2-1; V gene: TRBV28; clone size: once; D gene: TRBD2; CDR3 DNA: TGTGCCAGCAGTGCGCGAGGACTAGCGAAGAATGAGCAGTTCTTC; CDR3 protein: CASSARGLAKNEQFF
J gene: TRBJ2-4; V gene: TRBV21-1; clone size: NA; D gene: NA; CDR3 DNA: TGTGCCAGCAGCAGTCCGGGCGGAGGTCAGGAAGCCAAAAACAGTCAGTACTTC; CDR3 protein: CASSSPGGGQEAKNSQYF
J gene: TRBJ2-7; V gene: TRBV4-1; clone size: NA; D gene: NA; CDR3 DNA: TGCGCCAGCAGCCAAGATCCGAATTACGAGCAGTACTTC; CDR3 protein: CASSQDPNYEQYF
J gene: TRBJ1-1; V gene: TRBV18; clone size: NA; D gene: NA; CDR3 DNA: TGTGCCAGCTCACCAGGGGCCGGAACTGAAGCTTTCTTT; CDR3 protein: CASSPGAGTEAFF
J gene: TRBJ1-1; V gene: TRBV7-2; clone size: NA; D gene: TRBD1; CDR3 DNA: TGTGCCAGCAGCGGACAGGGGGCAGGTGCTGAAGCTTTCTTT; CDR3 protein: CASSGQGAGAEAFF
J gene: TRBJ2-3; V gene: TRBV19; clone size: NA; D gene: NA; CDR3 DNA: TGTGCCAGTAGTATGCGGGACACAGATACGCAGTATTTT; CDR3 protein: CASSMRDTDTQYF
J gene: TRBJ2-3; V gene: TRBV2; clone size: NA; D gene: NA; CDR3 DNA: TGTGCCAGCAGTGAATCGGGTGCTAGCACAGATACGCAGTATTTT; CDR3 protein: CASSESGASTDTQYF
J gene: TRBJ1-1; V gene: TRBV11-2; clone size: once; D gene: TRBD1; CDR3 DNA: TGTGCCAGCAGCTTTAGGGACAGCCCTTTTAACACTGAAGCTTTCTTT; CDR3 protein: CASSFRDSPFNTEAFF
J gene: TRBJ2-3; V gene: TRBV30; clone size: few; D gene: TRBD1; CDR3 DNA: TGTGCCTGGAGTGTACTTGGGACAGGGGGAGATACGCAGTATTTT; CDR3 protein: CAWSVLGTGGDTQYF
J gene: TRBJ1-4; V gene: TRBV18; clone size: once; D gene: TRBD1; CDR3 DNA: TGTGCCAGCTCACGCCCTACAGGGGGCAGGGAAAAACTGTTTTTT; CDR3 protein: CASSRPTGGREKLFF
J gene: TRBJ2-7; V gene: TRBV5-1; clone size: NA; D gene: NA; CDR3 DNA: TGCGCCAGCAGCTCGGCCGGGGGAGTGGGACACGAGCAGTACTTC; CDR3 protein: CASSSAGGVGHEQYF
J gene: TRBJ1-2; V gene: TRBV19; clone size: NA; D gene: NA; CDR3 DNA: TGTGCCAGTAGTCCCCAGGACTATGGCTACACCTTC; CDR3 protein: CASSPQDYGYTF
J gene: TRBJ1-1; V gene: TRBV5-6; clone size: NA; D gene: TRBD1; CDR3 DNA: TGTGCCAGCAGTGAGTCTCATGGGACAGCGAACACTGAAGCTTTCTTT; CDR3 protein: CASSESHGTANTEAFF
J gene: TRBJ2-7; V gene: TRBV7-2; clone size: NA; D gene: TRBD1; CDR3 DNA: TGTGCCAGCAGCAGAGGGGGGGGACAGGGCTCCTACGAGCAGTACTTC; CDR3 protein: CASSRGGGQGSYEQYF
J gene: TRBJ1-2; V gene: TRBV29-1; clone size: NA; D gene: NA; CDR3 DNA: TGCAGCGTTGTGTCGGGTTATGGCTACACCTTC; CDR3 protein: CSVVSGYGYTF
J gene: TRBJ2-1; V gene: TRBV5-1; clone size: once; D gene: TRBD2; CDR3 DNA: TGCGCCAGCAGCTTTCGGGCGGGGGGCCCCACAACTGAGCAGTTCTTC; CDR3 protein: CASSFRAGGPTTEQFF
J gene: TRBJ2-7; V gene: TRBV4-1; clone size: NA; D gene: TRBD1; CDR3 DNA: TGCGCCAGCAGCCAAGTGGGGGGACAGGCCTACGAGCAGTACTTC; CDR3 protein: CASSQVGGQAYEQYF
J gene: TRBJ2-7; V gene: TRBV7-2; clone size: NA; D gene: NA; CDR3 DNA: TGTGCCAGCAGCTTGGGCAGAACCTACGAGCAGTACTTC; CDR3 protein: CASSLGRTYEQYF
J gene: TRBJ2-7; V gene: TRBV4-1; clone size: NA; D gene: TRBD1; CDR3 DNA: TGCGCCAGCAGCCAAAGCCCGACAGGGTCGTACGAGCAGTACTTC; CDR3 protein: CASSQSPTGSYEQYF
J gene: TRBJ2-4; V gene: TRBV7-2; clone size: NA; D gene: NA; CDR3 DNA: TGTGCCAGCAGCTTAGCGGGAGGGGGGAGAGCCAAAAACATTCAGTACTTC; CDR3 protein: CASSLAGGGRAKNIQYF
J gene: TRBJ1-4; V gene: TRBV15; clone size: NA; D gene: NA; CDR3 DNA: TGTGCCACCAGCAGAGATTGGGGGGGTGAAAAACTGTTTTTT; CDR3 protein: CATSRDWGGEKLFF
J gene: TRBJ1-2; V gene: TRBV19; clone size: NA; D gene: TRBD1; CDR3 DNA: TGTGCCAGTAGCCCTGGACAGGGATCATTCTATTCGGGGGGCTACACCTTC; CDR3 protein: CASSPGQGSFYSGGYTF
J gene: TRBJ2-3; V gene: TRBV6-1; clone size: NA; D gene: NA; CDR3 DNA: TGTGCCAGCCGGAGACCCAGCACAGATACGCAGTATTTT; CDR3 protein: CASRRPSTDTQYF
J gene: TRBJ1-5; V gene: TRBV19; clone size: NA; D gene: NA; CDR3 DNA: TGTGCCAGTAGTTGGGACACCTATAGCAATCAGCCCCAGCATTTT; CDR3 protein: CASSWDTYSNQPQHF
J gene: TRBJ2-1; V gene: TRBV5-6; clone size: NA; D gene: NA; CDR3 DNA: TGTGCCAGCAGGAGACGGGAGAAAATCGATGAGCAGTTCTTC; CDR3 protein: CASRRREKIDEQFF
J gene: TRBJ1-6; V gene: TRBV21-1; clone size: NA; D gene: NA; CDR3 DNA: TGTGCCAGCAGCGCCCAAACTTCGGCCCTCCACTTT; CDR3 protein: CASSAQTSALHF
J gene: TRBJ1-5; V gene: TRBV5-1; clone size: NA; D gene: TRBD1; CDR3 DNA: TGCGCCAGCAGCCTCGGGACAGGTAGCAATCAGCCCCAGCATTTT; CDR3 protein: CASSLGTGSNQPQHF
J gene: TRBJ2-2; V gene: TRBV2; clone size: NA; D gene: NA; CDR3 DNA: TGTGCCAGCAGTGAAGCGGGGAGGGGGACCGGGGAGCTGTTTTTT; CDR3 protein: CASSEAGRGTGELFF
J gene: TRBJ2-7; V gene: TRBV29-1; clone size: NA; D gene: NA; CDR3 DNA: TGCAGCGTTGATCGGGGTTCCACCTACGAGCAGTACTTC; CDR3 protein: CSVDRGSTYEQYF
J gene: TRBJ1-5; V gene: TRBV7-2; clone size: NA; D gene: NA; CDR3 DNA: TGTGCCAGCAGCTTATCGGCAAGCGGATACAATCAGCCCCAGCATTTT; CDR3 protein: CASSLSASGYNQPQHF
J gene: TRBJ2-7; V gene: TRBV29-1; clone size: NA; D gene: TRBD1; CDR3 DNA: TGCAGCGTCTGTCGGACAGGGGCGTTGGGTTACGAGCAGTACTTC; CDR3 protein: CSVCRTGALGYEQYF
J gene: TRBJ2-7; V gene: TRBV4-2; clone size: NA; D gene: TRBD1; CDR3 DNA: TGTGCCAGCAGCCAAGATTCGACAGGGCCCACCTACGAGCAGTACTTC; CDR3 protein: CASSQDSTGPTYEQYF
J gene: TRBJ2-5; V gene: TRBV6-5; clone size: few; D gene: TRBD1; CDR3 DNA: TGTGCCAGCAGTTTAGACAGGGGGCTCGGAGAGACCCAGTACTTC; CDR3 protein: CASSLDRGLGETQYF
J gene: TRBJ2-7; V gene: TRBV2; clone size: NA; D gene: TRBD2; CDR3 DNA: TGTGCCAGCAGCGCTACTAGCGCCCCCATTTACTTC; CDR3 protein: CASSATSAPIYF
J gene: TRBJ2-7; V gene: TRBV4-3; clone size: NA; D gene: TRBD2; CDR3 DNA: TGCGCCAGCAGCGGGACGGGACTAGAGTCGGGGTACGAGCAGTACTTC; CDR3 protein: CASSGTGLESGYEQYF
J gene: TRBJ2-1; V gene: TRBV5-6; clone size: once; D gene: NA; CDR3 DNA: TGTGCCAGCAGCTTGCAGGGGCCGAACAATGAGCAGTTCTTC; CDR3 protein: CASSLQGPNNEQFF
J gene: TRBJ1-5; V gene: TRBV2; clone size: NA; D gene: TRBD1; CDR3 DNA: TGTGCCAGCACACAAAATAGACAGGGGGCTCAGCCCCAGCATTTT; CDR3 protein: CASTQNRQGAQPQHF
J gene: TRBJ2-5; V gene: TRBV4-3; clone size: NA; D gene: TRBD2; CDR3 DNA: TGCACCAGCAGCCCGGCGGGGGGACAAGAGACCCAGTACTTC; CDR3 protein: CTSSPAGGQETQYF
J gene: TRBJ2-3; V gene: TRBV27; clone size: NA; D gene: TRBD2; CDR3 DNA: TGTGCCAGCAGTTTCACTAGCGGGATCACAGATACGCAGTATTTT; CDR3 protein: CASSFTSGITDTQYF
J gene: TRBJ2-1; V gene: TRBV7-7; clone size: few; D gene: TRBD2; CDR3 DNA: TGTGCCAGCAGCGGGGGGGATAAGAGCTCCTACAATGAGCAGTTCTTC; CDR3 protein: CASSGGDKSSYNEQFF
J gene: TRBJ1-1; V gene: TRBV14; clone size: NA; D gene: NA; CDR3 DNA: TGTGCCAGCAGCCAAGGCGCCTTCGTTGGGCTCACTGAAGCTTTCTTT; CDR3 protein: CASSQGAFVGLTEAFF
J gene: TRBJ1-5; V gene: TRBV21-1; clone size: NA; D gene: NA; CDR3 DNA: TGTGCCAGCAGCAAAGGGGGGGGAGATTATAGCAATCAGCCCCAGCATTTT; CDR3 protein: CASSKGGGDYSNQPQHF